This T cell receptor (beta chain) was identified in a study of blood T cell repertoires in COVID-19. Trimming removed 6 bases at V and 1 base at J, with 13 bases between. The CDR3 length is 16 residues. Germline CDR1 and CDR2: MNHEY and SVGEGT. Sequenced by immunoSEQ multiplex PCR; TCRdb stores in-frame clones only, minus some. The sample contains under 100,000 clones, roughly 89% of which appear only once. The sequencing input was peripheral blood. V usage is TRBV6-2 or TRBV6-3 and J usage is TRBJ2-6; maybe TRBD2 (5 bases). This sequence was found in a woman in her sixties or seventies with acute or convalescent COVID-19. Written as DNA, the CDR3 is TGTGCCAGCAGCCCCTGGACGGGGTCTGGGGCCAACGTCCTGACTTTC. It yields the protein CASSPWTGSGANVLTF.